This T cell receptor (beta chain) originates from a study of blood T cell repertoires in COVID-19. The data were produced by immunoSEQ multiplex PCR, yet TCRdb's version contains in-frame clones alone and is incomplete. Among some 170,000 clones, roughly 76% were seen once, and the ten largest hold approximately 10%. A Seattle source enrolled patients during active infection and followed them longitudinally. CDR3 length: 13 residues. With 0 bases removed from V and 5 bases from J, the gap between germline ends came to 5 bases. The germline gives CDR1 SGDLS, CDR2 YYNGEE. The sequence came from a woman aged 40 to 50 with COVID-19, enrolled during active disease. This chain connects TRBV9 to TRBJ2-2; no clear D. Sample: peripheral blood. DNA of the CDR3: TGTGCCAGCAGCGTAGTAGATACCGGGGAGCTGTTTTTT. It translates to CASSVVDTGELFF.